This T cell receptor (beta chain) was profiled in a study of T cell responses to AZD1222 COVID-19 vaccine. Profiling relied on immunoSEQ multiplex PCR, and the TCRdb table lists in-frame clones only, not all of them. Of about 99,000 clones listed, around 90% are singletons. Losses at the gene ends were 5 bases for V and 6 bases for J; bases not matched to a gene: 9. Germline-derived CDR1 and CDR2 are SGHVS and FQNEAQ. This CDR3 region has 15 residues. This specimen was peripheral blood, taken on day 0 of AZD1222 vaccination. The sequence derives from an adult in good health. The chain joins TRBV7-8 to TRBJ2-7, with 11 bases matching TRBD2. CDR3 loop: CASSPRTSGYTEQYV. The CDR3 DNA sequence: TGTGCCAGCAGCCCAAGGACTAGCGGGTACACCGAGCAGTACGTC.